This T cell receptor (beta chain) was sequenced during a study of blood T cell repertoires in COVID-19 (dated by TCRdb to the early 2020s). Describing the broader study: Samples from collaborators originated in the United States, Italy and Spain and spanned both the acute and convalescent phases of COVID-19. The prospective study material was composed of cDNA or gDNA derived from T cells, B-cell-depleted T cells, or PBMCs. Deeply sampled blood TCRbeta repertoires from subjects exposed to, actively infected with, or recovered from COVID-19 were included in the dataset. The repertoires were released in a freely available public database meant as a resource for research on the immune response to SARS-CoV-2. Samples were obtained from the ongoing ImmuneRACE study (first 160 participants) and from about 1,300 subjects provided by 6 global collaborators. Nearly every sample came with metadata listing a de-identified subject ID, COVID-19 status, age in years and sex. Where available, HLA class I and class II types were taken from metadata supplied by the sample provider and were not determined by assay-based typing. Beyond this particular receptor, the publication reports: How much clinical and demographic metadata was included differed by source and by participant, and the metadata was provided uncurated.

Per the germline V gene (reference sequence), LGHDT is the CDR1 and YNNKEL is the CDR2. The CDR3 runs 13 amino acids, cysteine and phenylalanine included. The CDR3 DNA has 39 bases and is translated from base 1. From V the trimming removes 6 bases and from J it removes 10 bases, while the gene matches leave 8 bases of the junction unaccounted for. TCRbeta CDR3 regions were amplified from genomic DNA by means of the immunoSEQ Assay, a bias-controlled multiplex PCR. The authors' analysis ran thus. Nucleated cell counts per sample were estimated from amplification of reference gene primers within the assay. To quantify the absolute abundance of each unique TCRbeta CDR3 rearrangement, sequence reads were collapsed and filtered. Productive Simpson clonality was computed per sample as the square root of Simpson's diversity index over productive rearrangements. Sourced from immuneACCESS, this table was stored by TCRdb with only in-frame sequences that have V and J called. A share of the clones is absent; for the studies checked, an unresolved V gene accounts for under half, and the remainder has no known explanation. The DNA gave D and trimming, while V, J and clone size come from that table. The sample profile shows about 220,000 clones; about 78% of them were found once. The ten biggest clones cover under 8.5% of the sample.

The collaborating institutions used their own protocols to collect whole blood in K2EDTA tubes. For TCRbeta analysis, collaborators shipped samples as frozen whole blood, isolated PBMCs, or DNA extracted from either of those sample types. Remarks on this clone: Its cognate antigen has yet to be identified. No base quality values were provided; no much bigger clone lies one nucleotide off.

Sequences were obtained from peripheral blood. The receptor was derived from a woman in her 70s with acute or convalescent COVID-19. Recombination linked TRBV3-1 (or the pseudogene TRBV3-2) to TRBJ2-1, with TRBD2 identical over 8 junction bases. The DNA is TGTGCCAGCAGACCGACTAGCGAAGTGGAGCAGTTCTTC. It is translated as CASRPTSEVEQFF.